These 26 T cell receptor beta chains share one sample of origin, sequenced in a study of OX40 agonist ivuxolimab in advanced cancers. Sequencing was performed with immunoSEQ multiplex PCR; in TCRdb, only in-frame clones are kept and a portion is missing. The table shows about 66,000 clones, with 80% to 90% occurring only once. The specimen was CD4+ or CD8+ T cells sorted from blood, collected in a trial of the OX40 agonist ivuxolimab. All receptors derive from an adult with an advanced solid tumor such as melanoma, head and neck, liver or kidney cancer.

This chain joins TRBV19 and TRBJ1-5, with D possibly TRBD1 on 5 matching bases. The ends were cut back, 5 bases at V and 1 base at J, with 9 bases in the middle. Germline values: CDR1 LNHDA, CDR2 SQIVND (reference sequence). The CDR3 sequence is 14 residues long. CDR3 in DNA: TGTGCCAGTAGTCCTTGGGACAGCAATCAGCCCCAGCATTTT. It codes for CASSPWDSNQPQHF.

This clone was picked up a small number of times. This chain joins TRBV6-1 and TRBJ1-5, with 8 bases fitting TRBD1. The CDR3 length is 11 residues. With V trimmed by 1 base and J by 15 bases, 2 bases remained unmatched. Germline CDR1 reads MNHNS; CDR2 reads SASEGT. The CDR3, as DNA: TGTGCCAGCAGTGAAGGGACAGGGTCGCATTTT. Residues: CASSEGTGSHF.

The rearrangement links TRBV19 to TRBJ2-7; 12 nucleotides align to TRBD1. The CDR3 totals 17 residues. Germline-derived CDR1 and CDR2 are LNHDA and SQIVND (reference sequence). J was trimmed by 0 bases and V by 3 bases; bases with no gene match: 6. CDR3 amino acids: CASSIPGDRGHSYEQYF. CDR3 DNA: TGTGCCAGTAGTATTCCAGGGGACAGGGGGCACTCCTACGAGCAGTACTTC.

The J gene is TRBJ2-1, the V gene TRBV19, with D unclear. The germline gives CDR1 LNHDA, CDR2 SQIVND (reference sequence). The CDR3 has 12 amino acids. Trimming cost V 1 base and J 8 bases, with 6 bases left between them. As DNA, the CDR3 is TGTGCCAGTAGTATAGGCCTCGATGAGCAGTTCTTC. Protein product: CASSIGLDEQFF. Combining the CDR3 with reference TRBV19 and TRBJ2-1 gives the whole variable domain DGGITQSPKYLFRKEGQNVTLSCEQNLNHDAMYWYRQDPGQGLRLIYYSQIVNDFQKGDIAEGYSVSREKKESFPLTVTSAQKNPTAFYLCASSIGLDEQFFGPGTRLTVL.

The rearrangement uses TRBV27 and TRBJ2-3; 10 bases align to TRBD2. The junction had 1 base not matched to a gene; V was cut back by 1 base and J by 3 bases. CDR1 and CDR2 from the germline V gene are MNHEY and SMNVEV (reference sequence). This CDR3 contains 15 residues. CDR3: CASSLYSGRTDTQYF. CDR3 nucleotides: TGTGCCAGCAGTTTATATAGCGGGAGGACAGATACGCAGTATTTT.

The CDR3 sequence: CASSRGRNTEAFF. CDR3 nucleotide sequence: TGTGCCAGCAGCCGGGGGCGGAACACTGAAGCTTTCTTT. The V call is TRBV9, the J call TRBJ1-1, with a possible D match to TRBD1 (6 bases). The germline V gene encodes CDR1 SGDLS and CDR2 YYNGEE. V was trimmed by 4 bases and J by 1 base, leaving 8 bases between them. This CDR3 has 13 residues.

The V and J genes are TRBV7-2 and TRBJ2-7; D is perhaps TRBD2 (6 bases). Looked up from germline, CDR1 is SGHTA and CDR2 is FQGNSA. Trimming shortened V by 5 bases and J by 5 bases, and 13 bases separated the two germline ends. The CDR3 consists of 13 residues. DNA for the CDR3: TGTGCCAGCAGCGTGCGGCGGGGCGACGAGCAGTACTTC. This sequence encodes CASSVRRGDEQYF. Using reference TRBV7-2 and TRBJ2-7 for the parts outside the CDR3, the full variable domain is GAGVSQSPSNKVTEKGKDVELRCDPISGHTALYWYRQSLGQGLEFLIYFQGNSAPDKSGLPSDRFSAERTGGSVSTLTIQRTQQEDSAVYLCASSVRRGDEQYFGPGTRLTVT.

The V and J genes are TRBV7-3 and TRBJ2-2; 8 bases align to TRBD1. From germline, CDR1 is SGHTA and CDR2 FQGTGA. V lost 5 bases and J lost 4; bases outside the gene matches: 6. This CDR3 comprises 15 residues. The CDR3: CASSLSTGGTGELFF. CDR3 nucleotides: TGTGCCAGCAGCCTCAGTACAGGGGGCACCGGGGAGCTGTTTTTT.

The gene calls are TRBV2 and TRBJ2-5; D uncertain. CDR3 size: 12 residues. V was cut by 6 bases and J by 1 base, with 6 bases left in between. Germline CDR1 SNHLY, CDR2 FYNNEI. The CDR3, as DNA: TGTGCCAGCAGGGTTCTCCAAGAGACCCAGTACTTC. Translating gives CASRVLQETQYF.

This chain joins TRBV21-1 and TRBJ2-5; the table names TRBD2, a call not compared with the DNA. TRBV21-1 is a pseudogene locus. The CDR3 loop spans 17 amino acids. The CDR3 here is CASSKAEGGLGHETQYF. CDR3 DNA: TGTGCCAGCAGCAAAGCGGAGGGGGGGCTCGGACATGAGACCCAGTACTTC.

This clone occurred once. The chain combines TRBV19 with TRBJ1-4, with a weak D call TRBD1 (5 bases). CDR3 length: 13 amino acids. The V end lost 1 base, the J end lost 7 bases, and 7 bases lay between the germline ends. Per germline, CDR1 LNHDA and CDR2 SQIVND (reference sequence). In DNA, the CDR3 is TGTGCCAGTAGTATAGTAAGGGGTGAAAAACTGTTTTTT. It translates to CASSIVRGEKLFF.

The chain uses TRBV10-3 and TRBJ2-5; TRBD2 matches at 10 bases. The J call may be faulty, since TRBJ2-7 better matches the DNA end. This CDR3 has 17 residues. The germline V gene encodes CDR1 ENHRY and CDR2 SYGVKD. This CDR3 is CAISDPSRTSGPYEQYF. In DNA form, the CDR3 reads TGTGCCATCAGTGACCCCTCTAGGACTAGCGGCCCCTACGAGCAGTACTTC.

V usage is TRBV5-1 and J usage is TRBJ2-7, with 7 bases matching TRBD2. There are 16 residues in the CDR3. Losses at the gene ends were 0 bases for V and 5 bases for J; bases not matched to a gene: 11. The V gene's germline CDR1 is SGHRS and CDR2 YFSETQ. As DNA, the CDR3 is TGCGCCAGCAGCTTGGCCCTAAGCGGGGTGGTCGACGAGCAGTACTTC. This encodes CASSLALSGVVDEQYF.

The chain employs TRBV27 and TRBJ1-1; D is unresolved. The CDR3 length is 13 residues. CDR1 is MNHEY, CDR2 SMNVEV, per germline (reference sequence). V lost 5 bases to trimming and J lost 1 base, with 8 bases between them. The CDR3: CASSLWTNTEAFF. In DNA form, the CDR3 reads TGTGCCAGCAGTCTCTGGACGAACACTGAAGCTTTCTTT.

This clone was recorded only once. V and J are TRBV19 and TRBJ1-2; D perhaps matches TRBD1 (5 bases). The CDR3 sequence is 18 residues long. Trimming stripped 7 bases from V and 0 bases from J, with 24 bases between. From germline, CDR1 is LNHDA and CDR2 SQIVND (reference sequence). The CDR3 DNA reads as TGTGCCAGTACCGAGACCGGGGCCCTAAAGCTCTCTAACTATGGCTACACCTTC. As protein: CASTETGALKLSNYGYTF.

This sequence joins TRBV7-3 and TRBJ2-5; perhaps TRBD2 as D (7 bases). V lost 5 bases to trimming and J lost 1 base, with 14 bases between them. The CDR3 runs 15 residues. The germline CDR1 and CDR2 sequences are SGHTA and FQGTGA. In DNA form, the CDR3 reads TGTGCCAGCAGCCCCCTCGGGGGGCTCCAAGAGACCCAGTACTTC. It codes for CASSPLGGLQETQYF. The full variable domain, completed using reference TRBV7-3 and TRBJ2-5, is GAGVSQTPSNKVTEKGKYVELRCDPISGHTALYWYRQSLGQGPEFLIYFQGTGAADDSGLPNDRFFAVRPEGSVSTLKIQRTERGDSAVYLCASSPLGGLQETQYFGPGTRLLVL.

The chain recombines TRBV6-1 with TRBJ2-1; 11 nucleotides agree with TRBD2. After removal of 2 bases from V and 10 bases from J, the junction contained 10 bases not matched to a gene. The CDR3 is 16 residues long. The germline V gene has CDR1 MNHNS and CDR2 SASEGT. The CDR3 DNA sequence: TGTGCCAGCAGTGAATTTGAAGTAGCGGGGGGGGACGAGCAGTTCTTC. It codes for CASSEFEVAGGDEQFF.

The chain has TRBV6-1 and TRBJ1-1, with 7 bases aligning to TRBD1. The CDR3 extends over 14 amino acids. Trimming removed 6 bases from V and 0 bases from J; junction bases left unmatched: 4. Germline CDR1 is MNHNS and CDR2 is SASEGT. The CDR3 DNA reads as TGTGCCAGCAGAGCGACAGGGATGAACACTGAAGCTTTCTTT. This codes for CASRATGMNTEAFF.

The chain is built from TRBV7-9 and TRBJ2-6, with D unclear. Trimming stripped 4 bases from V and 10 bases from J, with 11 bases between. The CDR3 has 13 amino acids. Germline assignment: CDR1 SEHNR and CDR2 FQNEAQ (reference sequence). CDR3 in amino acids: CASSSGTQNVLTF. CDR3 nucleotides: TGTGCCAGCAGCTCCGGTACCCAAAACGTCCTGACTTTC.

The rearrangement links TRBV20-1 to TRBJ2-7; the D gene is possibly TRBD2 (6 bases). This CDR3 has 11 residues. Per germline, CDR1 DFQATT and CDR2 SNEGSKA (reference sequence). The V end was cut by 3 bases, the J end by 7 bases, with 10 bases between. The DNA of the CDR3 is TGCAGTGCTAGGGGACTCCTTGAGCAGTACTTC. This encodes CSARGLLEQYF.

This clone showed up just once. The V gene is TRBV11-2, the J gene TRBJ2-7; 12 nucleotides agree with TRBD2. Germline V lookup: CDR1 SGHAT, CDR2 FQNNGV. The trim removed 5 bases at V and 0 bases at J, leaving 5 bases unmatched. This CDR3 contains 16 residues. CDR3 nucleotides: TGTGCCAGCAGCCCCGGGACTAGCGGGTCCTCCTACGAGCAGTACTTC. Translated, it gives CASSPGTSGSSYEQYF.

The chain employs TRBV7-9 and TRBJ2-2; 8 nucleotides align to TRBD2. CDR1 is SEHNR and CDR2 is FQNEAQ in the germline V gene (reference sequence). CDR3 length equals 12 residues. Unmatched junction bases numbered 1, after V lost 8 bases and J lost 5 bases. The CDR3 loop reads CASAGGTGELFF. CDR3 sequence (DNA): TGTGCCAGCGCGGGAGGAACCGGGGAGCTGTTTTTT.

The chain recombines TRBV27 with TRBJ2-5, with D maybe TRBD1 (7 bases). V was clipped by 6 bases and J by 7 bases, with 9 bases between them. Germline CDR1 reads MNHEY; CDR2 reads SMNVEV (reference sequence). The CDR3 runs to 11 residues. The CDR3 region has the DNA TGTGCCAGCAGCCAGGGGGGGACCCAGTACTTC. It specifies CASSQGGTQYF.

This CDR3 reads CASSPSLRLASTYEQYF. CDR3 nucleotide sequence: TGTGCCAGCAGTCCATCCTTAAGACTAGCGAGTACCTACGAGCAGTACTTC. The chain uses TRBV28 and TRBJ2-7, with TRBD2 identical over 8 bases. Trimming removed 5 bases from V and 2 bases from J; junction bases left unmatched: 14. Per germline, CDR1 MDHEN and CDR2 SYDVKM. The CDR3 has 17 amino acids.

In its sample, this clone was seen once. This sequence joins TRBV7-9 and TRBJ2-3, with 7 bases identical to TRBD1. The CDR3 spans 15 residues. V dropped 5 bases and J dropped 0; count of bases not matched to a gene: 5. Germline-derived CDR1 and CDR2 are SEHNR and FQNEAQ (reference sequence). The CDR3 protein is CASSPGTASTDTQYF. The CDR3 region has the DNA TGTGCCAGCAGCCCTGGGACAGCTAGCACAGATACGCAGTATTTT.

The chain employs TRBV2 and TRBJ2-7; D ambiguous. Germline CDR1 reads SNHLY; CDR2 reads FYNNEI. V was clipped by 6 bases and J by 6 bases, with 18 bases between them. The CDR3 contains 14 residues. CDR3: CASSGPNSVAEQYF. CDR3 DNA: TGTGCCAGCAGCGGGCCTAACTCGGTGGCCGAGCAGTACTTC.